The T cell receptor (beta chain) described here comes from a study of post-analysis software for immune sequencing data. Study-wide points: Among multiple sclerosis patients, normalized Chao1 diversity was significantly below that of controls. Five or six TRBV segments were significantly more frequent in patients than in controls. TRBV5-6, TRBV5-1 and TRBV20-1 were among these segments. With F measure, samples from one preparation batch clustered together strongly.

This clonotype has only a few counts. Its target is not known. The CDR3 extends over 13 amino acids. Trimming shortened V by 5 bases and J by 4 bases, and 12 bases separated the two germline ends. CDR1 and CDR2 (germline): SGHVS, FNYEAQ. Unique molecular identifiers featured in each of the TCR beta cDNA libraries. From 1 to 10 million T cells, 400,000 to 500,000 cDNA molecules were obtained. TCRdb recomputed calls from the PCR reads with MiXCR, one row per CDR3 protein. Here the sample spans more than 450,000 distinct CDR3 sequences, about 40% being singletons. Sample: blood. This TCR came from a girl aged 5 to 17 with multiple sclerosis. The chain recombines TRBV7-6 with TRBJ2-7; D is perhaps TRBD1 (5 bases). CDR3 region: CASSPTDTYEQYF. CDR3 in DNA: TGTGCCAGCAGCCCGACAGACACTTACGAGCAGTACTTC.